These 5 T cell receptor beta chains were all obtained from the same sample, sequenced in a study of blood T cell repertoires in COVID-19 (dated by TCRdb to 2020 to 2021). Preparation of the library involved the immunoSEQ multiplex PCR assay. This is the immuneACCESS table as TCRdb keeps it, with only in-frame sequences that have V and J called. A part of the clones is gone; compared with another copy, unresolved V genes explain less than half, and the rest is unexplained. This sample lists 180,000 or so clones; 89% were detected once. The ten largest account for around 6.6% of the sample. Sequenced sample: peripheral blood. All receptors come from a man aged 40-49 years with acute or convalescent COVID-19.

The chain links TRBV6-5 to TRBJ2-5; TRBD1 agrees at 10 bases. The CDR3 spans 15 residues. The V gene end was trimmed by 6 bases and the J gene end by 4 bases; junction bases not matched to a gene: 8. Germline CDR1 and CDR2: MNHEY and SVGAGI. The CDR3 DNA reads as TGTGCCAGCAGACCCCTGACAGGGGGCCGAGAGACCCAGTACTTC. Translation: CASRPLTGGRETQYF.

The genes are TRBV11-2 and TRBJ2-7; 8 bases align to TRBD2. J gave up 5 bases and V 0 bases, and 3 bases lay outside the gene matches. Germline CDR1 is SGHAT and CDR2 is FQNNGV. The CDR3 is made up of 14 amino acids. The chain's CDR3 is CASSLDGTRDEQYF. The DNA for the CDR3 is TGTGCCAGCAGCTTAGACGGGACTAGAGACGAGCAGTACTTC.

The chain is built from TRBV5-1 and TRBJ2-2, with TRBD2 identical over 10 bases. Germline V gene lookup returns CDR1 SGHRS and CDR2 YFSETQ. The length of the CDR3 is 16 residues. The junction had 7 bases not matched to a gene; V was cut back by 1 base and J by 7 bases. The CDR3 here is CASSLTSGVSGGELFF. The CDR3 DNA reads TGCGCCAGCAGCTTGACTAGCGGGGTATCGGGCGGGGAGCTGTTTTTT. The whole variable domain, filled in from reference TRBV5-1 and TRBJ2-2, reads KAGVTQTPRYLIKTRGQQVTLSCSPISGHRSVSWYQQTPGQGLQFLFEYFSETQRNKGNFPGRFSGRQFSNSRSEMNVSTLELGDSALYLCASSLTSGVSGGELFFGEGSRLTVL.

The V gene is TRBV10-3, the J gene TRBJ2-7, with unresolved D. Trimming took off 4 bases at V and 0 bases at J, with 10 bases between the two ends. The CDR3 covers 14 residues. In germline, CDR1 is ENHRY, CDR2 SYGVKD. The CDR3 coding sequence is TGTGCCATCAGTGCCCGAGAGTCCTCCTACGAGCAGTACTTC. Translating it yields CAISARESSYEQYF.

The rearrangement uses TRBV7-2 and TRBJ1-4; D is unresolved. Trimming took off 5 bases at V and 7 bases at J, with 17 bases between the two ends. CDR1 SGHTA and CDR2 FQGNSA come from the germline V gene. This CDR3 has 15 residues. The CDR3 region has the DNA TGTGCCAGCAGCCCCGCCCTCGGAGCTCCTGAAAAACTGTTTTTT. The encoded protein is CASSPALGAPEKLFF.